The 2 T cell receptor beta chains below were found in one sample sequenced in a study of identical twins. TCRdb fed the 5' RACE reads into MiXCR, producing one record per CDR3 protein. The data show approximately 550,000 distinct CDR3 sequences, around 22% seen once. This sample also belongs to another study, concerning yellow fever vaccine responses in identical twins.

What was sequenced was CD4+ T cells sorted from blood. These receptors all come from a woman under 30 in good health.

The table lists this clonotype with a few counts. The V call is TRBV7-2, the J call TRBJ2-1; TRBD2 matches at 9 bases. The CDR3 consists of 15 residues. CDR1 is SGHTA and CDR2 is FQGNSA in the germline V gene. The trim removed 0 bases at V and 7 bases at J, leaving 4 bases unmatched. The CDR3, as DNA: TGTGCCAGCAGCTTAGCGGGCGGGAGGGGGAATGAGCAGTTCTTC. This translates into CASSLAGGRGNEQFF.

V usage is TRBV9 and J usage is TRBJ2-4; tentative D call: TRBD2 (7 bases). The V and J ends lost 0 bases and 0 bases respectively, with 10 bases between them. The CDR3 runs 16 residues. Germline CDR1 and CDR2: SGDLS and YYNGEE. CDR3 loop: CASSVGGGQAKNIQYF. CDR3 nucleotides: TGTGCCAGCAGCGTAGGGGGGGGCCAAGCCAAAAACATTCAGTACTTC.